The clone carrying this T cell receptor beta chain was seen repeatedly, ten times or more. Investigators amplified TCR beta CDR3 regions from RNA transcripts. Following a first-round RT-PCR that used HTBI primers, a second-round multiplex PCR was carried out. MiXCR, run by TCRdb on the multiplex PCR reads, gives a single entry per CDR3 protein. The sample includes 350,000 to 400,000 distinct CDR3 sequences, around 19% seen only once; the top ten take roughly 1.6%. The record originates from a study of Graves' ophthalmopathy and Graves' hyperthyroidism. The TCR was taken from a woman younger than 35 with Graves' ophthalmopathy. Sequenced sample: peripheral blood.

The CDR3 sequence is CASSRTSGTHIQYF. The CDR3 nucleotides are TGTGCCAGCAGCCGGACTAGCGGGACCCACATTCAGTACTTC. The rearrangement uses TRBV6-2 or TRBV6-3 and TRBJ2-4, with 12 bases matching TRBD2. V shed 6 bases and J 8 bases; nucleotides not matched to a gene: 5. CDR3 size: 14 residues. Germline CDR1 reads MNHEY; CDR2 reads SVGEGT.